These 29 T cell receptor beta chains share one sample of origin, sequenced in a study of blood T cell repertoires in COVID-19. Clones were sequenced by immunoSEQ multiplex PCR, and TCRdb holds only the in-frame ones, with some missing. Of under 25,000 clones in the sample, 80% to 90% are singletons; the top ten hold approximately 3.2%. The sample was peripheral blood. These receptors originate from a human donor in a cohort sampled during active COVID-19.

The chain is built from TRBV7-2 and TRBJ2-1; TRBD2 matches at 8 bases. CDR1 and CDR2 (germline): SGHTA, FQGNSA. The CDR3 runs to 16 residues. With V trimmed by 5 bases and J by 0 bases, 6 bases remained unmatched. The CDR3 here is CASSLQSGSSYNEQFF. The CDR3 nucleotides read TGTGCCAGCAGCCTACAAAGCGGGAGCTCCTACAATGAGCAGTTCTTC.

The rearrangement links TRBV19 to TRBJ2-2, with TRBD1 matching over 7 bases. V lost 8 bases and J lost 2; bases outside the gene matches: 11. CDR3 size: 16 residues. CDR1 is LNHDA, CDR2 SQIVND, per germline (reference sequence). The CDR3 spells CASREPGQLNTGELFF. DNA of the CDR3: TGTGCCAGTCGGGAACCGGGACAGCTAAACACCGGGGAGCTGTTTTTT.

This clone was found once. This chain joins TRBV10-2 and TRBJ1-1; weak D call: TRBD1 (6 bases). The CDR3 loop spans 13 amino acids. Trimming pared 9 bases from V and 5 bases from J, leaving 16 bases between. CDR1 WSHSY and CDR2 SAAADI come from the germline V gene. The CDR3 is CASRGRGGTEAFF. CDR3 nucleotide sequence: TGCGCCAGTAGGGGCAGGGGTGGAACTGAAGCTTTCTTT.

This chain connects TRBV21-1 to TRBJ1-1. TRBV21-1 is given as a pseudogene. There are 13 residues in the CDR3. CDR3 in amino acids: CASSKESGTEAFF. The CDR3 coding sequence is TGTGCCAGCAGCAAAGAGAGCGGTACTGAAGCTTTCTTT.

V usage is TRBV7-9 and J usage is TRBJ2-7; TRBD2 agrees at 7 bases. The J segment lost 2 bases and the V segment lost 5 bases, leaving 9 bases of the junction unmatched. Looked up from germline, CDR1 is SEHNR and CDR2 is FQNEAQ (reference sequence). The length of the CDR3 is 15 residues. The CDR3 sequence: CASSPSPGGPYEQYF. In DNA, the CDR3 is TGTGCCAGCAGCCCAAGTCCGGGAGGCCCCTACGAGCAGTACTTC.

The chain is built from TRBV29-1 and TRBJ2-7, with D possibly TRBD1 on 5 matching bases. Germline V CDR1 and CDR2: SQVTM, ANQGSEA. This CDR3 contains 14 residues. The germline V and J ends were trimmed by 5 bases and 5 bases, with 19 bases remaining between them. The DNA of the CDR3 is TGCAGCGTTCGGAACCAGGACAATCTTCACGAGCAGTACTTC. This sequence encodes CSVRNQDNLHEQYF.

The V and J genes are TRBV7-2 and TRBJ1-1, with 8 bases matching TRBD1. The length of the CDR3 is 14 residues. V was pared by 3 bases and J by 4 bases, with 4 bases of the junction left unmatched. CDR1 and CDR2 (germline): SGHTA, FQGNSA. DNA of the CDR3: TGTGCCAGCAGCTTCCAGGGGACAGGCACTGAAGCTTTCTTT. Its translation is CASSFQGTGTEAFF.

This clone was detected once. The chain couples TRBV7-9 to TRBJ2-7; TRBD1 might be the D (6 bases). CDR3 length equals 14 residues. Trimming shortened V by 1 base and J by 7 bases, and 14 bases separated the two germline ends. CDR1 is SEHNR and CDR2 is FQNEAQ in the germline V gene (reference sequence). The CDR3 here is CASSLVWTAREQYF. Written as DNA, the CDR3 is TGTGCCAGCAGCTTAGTTTGGACAGCGCGGGAGCAGTACTTC.

This chain connects TRBV5-1 to TRBJ2-7; TRBD2 matches 8 bases. From germline, CDR1 is SGHRS and CDR2 YFSETQ. The CDR3 covers 13 residues. The V segment lost 6 bases and the J segment 4 bases; nucleotides outside the gene matches: 6. CDR3: CASTGTREYEQYF. Written as DNA, the CDR3 is TGCGCCAGCACCGGGACTAGGGAATACGAGCAGTACTTC.

This clone has just one count. The chain combines TRBV3-1 (or the pseudogene TRBV3-2) with TRBJ2-7, with TRBD1 matching 7 bases. There are 15 residues in the CDR3. Germline V CDR1 and CDR2: LGHDT, YNNKEL (reference sequence). The trim removed 1 base at V and 3 bases at J, leaving 6 bases unmatched. DNA of the CDR3: TGTGCCAGCAGCCAAGCGGGACAGCGTTACTACGAGCAGTACTTC. Translating it yields CASSQAGQRYYEQYF.

The genes are TRBV4-2 and TRBJ1-3; a possible D gene is TRBD1 (5 bases). Germline values: CDR1 LGHNA, CDR2 YNFKEQ. This CDR3 has 15 amino acids. V was shortened by 6 bases and J by 4 bases, with 16 bases between the two germline ends. The CDR3 region is CASRGLRDAGNTIYF. CDR3 DNA sequence: TGTGCCAGCAGGGGACTGCGAGATGCCGGAAACACCATATATTTT.

The chain uses TRBV21-1 and TRBJ1-5; the table's D call TRBD1 went unverified against the DNA. TRBV21-1 is flagged as a pseudogene. The length of the CDR3 is 17 residues. CDR3 sequence reads: CATPWQQGVPRDQPQHF. The CDR3 coding sequence is TGTGCCACCCCCTGGCAACAGGGAGTCCCAAGGGATCAGCCCCAGCATTTT.

This chain uses TRBV6-5 with TRBJ2-3; TRBD2 matches 11 bases. After removal of 2 bases from V and 4 bases from J, the junction contained 2 bases not matched to a gene. From germline, CDR1 is MNHEY and CDR2 SVGAGI. The CDR3 is made up of 15 amino acids. CDR3 sequence reads: CASSYPSGGPDTQYF. CDR3 bases: TGTGCCAGCAGTTACCCTAGCGGGGGGCCAGATACGCAGTATTTT.

The rearrangement uses TRBV3-1 (or the pseudogene TRBV3-2) and TRBJ2-3; D remains ambiguous. CDR1 and CDR2 from the germline V gene are LGHDT and YNNKEL (reference sequence). V lost 0 bases, J lost 8 bases, and 6 bases lay in between. CDR3 length equals 12 residues. CDR3 coding DNA: TGTGCCAGCAGCCAAGATAGAGCTACGCAGTATTTT. Amino acids: CASSQDRATQYF.

This chain uses TRBV11-2 with TRBJ2-7, with TRBD2 identical over 14 bases. The CDR3 is 17 residues long. Germline lookup yields CDR1 SGHAT and CDR2 FQNNGV. J lost 7 bases, V lost 3 bases, and 11 bases had no gene match. The CDR3 is CASSFPPGLAGGEEQYF. DNA for the CDR3: TGTGCCAGCAGCTTCCCCCCAGGACTAGCGGGAGGCGAAGAGCAGTACTTC. Filled out from reference TRBV11-2 and TRBJ2-7, the complete variable domain reads EAGVAQSPRYKIIEKRQSVAFWCNPISGHATLYWYQQILGQGPKLLIQFQNNGVVDDSQLPKDRFSAERLKGVDSTLKIQPAKLEDSAVYLCASSFPPGLAGGEEQYFGPGTRLTVT.

The chain combines TRBV6-5 with TRBJ1-2, with TRBD1 identical over 7 bases. This CDR3 contains 12 residues. The germline gives CDR1 MNHEY, CDR2 SVGAGI. With 4 bases clipped from V and 8 bases from J, the junction kept 4 bases outside the gene matches. The CDR3 protein is CASSFDRAGYTF. Written as DNA, the CDR3 is TGTGCCAGCAGTTTTGACAGGGCCGGCTACACCTTC.

The chain recombines TRBV5-4 with TRBJ2-3, with 7 bases lining up with TRBD2. The J segment lost 2 bases and the V segment lost 1 base, leaving 7 bases of the junction unmatched. The CDR3 is 16 amino acids. CDR1 SGHNT and CDR2 YYREEE come from the germline V gene (reference sequence). CDR3 sequence (DNA): TGTGCCAGCAGCTTGTCGGGGCGGGAGATCACAGATACGCAGTATTTT. Amino acid sequence: CASSLSGREITDTQYF.

This sequence joins TRBV11-2 and TRBJ2-7; weak D call: TRBD2 (5 bases). CDR3 length equals 13 residues. V lost 3 bases and J lost 6, with 12 bases in between. Germline CDR1 reads SGHAT; CDR2 reads FQNNGV. The CDR3 bases are TGTGCCAGCAGCTTCGCTCTCGGAGGCGAGCAGTACTTC. Translation: CASSFALGGEQYF.

The chain uses TRBV27 and TRBJ1-6; D ambiguous. This CDR3 comprises 16 residues. CDR1 and CDR2 from the germline V gene are MNHEY and SMNVEV (reference sequence). Trimming stripped 5 bases from V and 6 bases from J, with 17 bases between. The CDR3 DNA reads TGTGCCAGCAGTCGAACTCGGAGGCATGGTAATTCACCCCTCCACTTT. It yields the protein CASSRTRRHGNSPLHF.

The genes are TRBV7-8 and TRBJ2-7; D is possibly TRBD1 (6 bases). The CDR3 length is 12 residues. In germline, CDR1 is SGHVS, CDR2 FQNEAQ. With 6 bases removed from V and 5 bases from J, the gap between germline ends came to 11 bases. Here the CDR3 reads CASRPTGNEQYF. In DNA, the CDR3 is TGTGCCAGCAGACCGACAGGTAACGAGCAGTACTTC.

V and J are TRBV6-5 and TRBJ1-5, with D maybe TRBD1 (6 bases). V gave up 8 bases and J gave up 4 bases, with 15 bases separating them. Germline V gene sequence: CDR1 MNHEY, CDR2 SVGAGI. CDR3 size: 14 residues. As DNA, the CDR3 is TGTGCCAGCTGGTCGAAACAGGGAAATCAGCCCCAGCATTTT. The encoded protein is CASWSKQGNQPQHF.

This rearrangement joins TRBV21-1 to TRBJ2-3; the table assigns TRBD2, which was not confirmed against the DNA. TRBV21-1 is termed a pseudogene. The CDR3 length is 15 residues. As DNA, the CDR3 is TGTGCCAGCCCCGGCCCTAGCGGGAGGATTGATACGCAGTATTTT. As protein: CASPGPSGRIDTQYF.

V gene TRBV27 combines with J gene TRBJ2-7; a weak D match, TRBD1 (5 bases). Trimming left V 10 bases short and J 0 bases short, with 16 bases between. Germline loops: CDR1 MNHEY, CDR2 SMNVEV (reference sequence). CDR3 length: 14 amino acids. In DNA, the CDR3 is TGTGCCACCGGAAAGACAGTGAGCTCCTACGAGCAGTACTTC. It translates to CATGKTVSSYEQYF.

The chain combines TRBV18 with TRBJ2-7, with a possible D match to TRBD2 (5 bases). The CDR3 runs 15 residues. Looked up from germline, CDR1 is KGHSH and CDR2 is LQKENI. Trimming cost V 3 bases and J 7 bases, with 19 bases left between them. The CDR3 nucleotides read TGTGCCAGCTCACCGTCCGAGGGAGTAGCGTTGGAGCAGTACTTC. Residues: CASSPSEGVALEQYF.

The J gene is TRBJ1-4, the V gene TRBV7-9; maybe TRBD1 (6 bases). Trimming stripped 5 bases from V and 6 bases from J, with 13 bases between. Germline-derived CDR1 and CDR2 are SEHNR and FQNEAQ (reference sequence). This CDR3 is built from 14 residues. CDR3 nucleotides: TGTGCCAGCAGCCTCGGGACACGGGATGAAAAACTGTTTTTT. Translation gives CASSLGTRDEKLFF.

V and J are TRBV14 and TRBJ2-2; 9 bases line up with TRBD2. This CDR3 region has 16 residues. Germline V gene lookup returns CDR1 SGHDN and CDR2 FVKESK. The J segment lost 1 base and the V segment lost 4 bases, leaving 4 bases of the junction unmatched. The CDR3 nucleotides are TGTGCCAGCAGCCGTTTTAGCGGGGGGAACACCGGGGAGCTGTTTTTT. It yields the protein CASSRFSGGNTGELFF. Variable domain in full (rest from reference TRBV14 and TRBJ2-2): EAGVTQFPSHSVIEKGQTVTLRCDPISGHDNLYWYRRVMGKEIKFLLHFVKESKQDESGMPNNRFLAERTGGTYSTLKVQPAELEDSGVYFCASSRFSGGNTGELFFGEGSRLTVL.

This sequence joins TRBV28 and TRBJ1-2, with D possibly matching TRBD1 (5 bases). This CDR3 has 12 amino acids. Deletions cut 7 bases from V and 1 base from J, with 7 bases between. The germline gives CDR1 MDHEN, CDR2 SYDVKM. CDR3 sequence reads: CASKGNNYGYTF. CDR3 in DNA: TGTGCCAGCAAGGGGAATAACTATGGCTACACCTTC.

The chain is built from TRBV7-2 and TRBJ2-1, with D maybe TRBD2 (5 bases). CDR3 length: 15 amino acids. Looked up from germline, CDR1 is SGHTA and CDR2 is FQGNSA. V lost 1 base and J 7 bases, leaving 14 bases between the germline ends. The CDR3 nucleotides read TGTGCCAGCAGCTTAGGCACTAGTGTCTGGAATGAGCAGTTCTTC. Protein product: CASSLGTSVWNEQFF. The full variable domain, its missing parts supplied by reference TRBV7-2 and TRBJ2-1, is GAGVSQSPSNKVTEKGKDVELRCDPISGHTALYWYRQSLGQGLEFLIYFQGNSAPDKSGLPSDRFSAERTGGSVSTLTIQRTQQEDSAVYLCASSLGTSVWNEQFFGPGTRLTVL.

V and J are TRBV28 and TRBJ2-7; D unresolved. Germline CDR1 and CDR2: MDHEN and SYDVKM. The CDR3 runs 11 residues. Trimming shortened V by 6 bases and J by 4 bases, and 7 bases separated the two germline ends. CDR3 bases: TGTGCCAGCAGCCCACTGTACGAGCAGTACTTC. Protein product: CASSPLYEQYF.